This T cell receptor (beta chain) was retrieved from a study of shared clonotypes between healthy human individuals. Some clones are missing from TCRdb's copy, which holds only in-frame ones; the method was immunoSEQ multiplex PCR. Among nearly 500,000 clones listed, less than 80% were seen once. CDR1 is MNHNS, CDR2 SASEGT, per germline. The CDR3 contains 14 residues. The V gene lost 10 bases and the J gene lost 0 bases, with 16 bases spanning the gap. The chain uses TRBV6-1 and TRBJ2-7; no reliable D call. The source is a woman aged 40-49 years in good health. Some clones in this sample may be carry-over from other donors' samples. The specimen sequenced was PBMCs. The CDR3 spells CATHPPGSSYEQYF. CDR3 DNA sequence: TGTGCCACCCATCCTCCGGGCAGCTCCTACGAGCAGTACTTC.